The 31 T cell receptor beta chains below were found in one sample sequenced in a study of shared clonotypes between healthy human individuals. Profiled with immunoSEQ multiplex PCR; TCRdb holds only in-frame clones, not every one. This table holds almost 700,000 clones, about 91% found once. CD8 cells regarded as naive lacked CD45RO, were positively chosen for CCR7, and omitted terminally differentiated effector memory CD45RA+ cells. Sequenced: naive CD8+ T cells sorted from blood. Source of these receptors: a man younger than 40 in good health.

CDR3 amino acids: CASSVRSDLELAGEQFF. The CDR3, as DNA: TGTGCCAGCAGCGTCCGTAGCGACCTTGAACTAGCCGGTGAGCAGTTCTTC. This chain links TRBV9 with TRBJ2-1, with a possible D match to TRBD2 (6 bases). V was pared by 2 bases and J by 9 bases, with 24 bases between. The CDR3 has 17 amino acids. Germline CDR1 is SGDLS and CDR2 is YYNGEE.

This clone was recorded a few times. The CDR3 DNA reads as TGTGCCAGCATTTTGCCAGCCTCCGGGGAGCTGTTTTTT. Protein: CASILPASGELFF. The chain recombines TRBV27 with TRBJ2-2; no reliable D call. From germline, CDR1 is MNHEY and CDR2 SMNVEV (reference sequence). The V and J ends lost 7 bases and 6 bases respectively, with 12 bases between them. The CDR3 covers 13 residues.

The chain employs TRBV19 and TRBJ2-7, with D perhaps TRBD1 (6 bases). CDR1 is LNHDA, CDR2 SQIVND, per germline (reference sequence). The CDR3 consists of 14 residues. V lost 4 bases and J 2 bases, leaving 12 bases between the germline ends. CDR3 sequence (DNA): TGTGCCAGTAGTAGGAACGACAGGCCCTACGAGCAGTACTTC. This encodes CASSRNDRPYEQYF. The complete variable domain, with remaining parts taken from reference TRBV19 and TRBJ2-7, reads DGGITQSPKYLFRKEGQNVTLSCEQNLNHDAMYWYRQDPGQGLRLIYYSQIVNDFQKGDIAEGYSVSREKKESFPLTVTSAQKNPTAFYLCASSRNDRPYEQYFGPGTRLTVT.

The chain uses TRBV11-2 and TRBJ2-1; D uncertain. The V end lost 0 bases, the J end lost 0 bases, and 9 bases lay between the germline ends. CDR1 SGHAT and CDR2 FQNNGV come from the germline V gene. The length of the CDR3 is 16 residues. CDR3 DNA sequence: TGTGCCAGCAGCTTAGAAGGTGAAATCTCCTACAATGAGCAGTTCTTC. It translates to CASSLEGEISYNEQFF. Using reference TRBV11-2 and TRBJ2-1 for the parts outside the CDR3, the full variable domain is EAGVAQSPRYKIIEKRQSVAFWCNPISGHATLYWYQQILGQGPKLLIQFQNNGVVDDSQLPKDRFSAERLKGVDSTLKIQPAKLEDSAVYLCASSLEGEISYNEQFFGPGTRLTVL.

The V gene is TRBV2, the J gene TRBJ2-5; weak D call: TRBD2 (5 bases). The V gene lost 6 bases and the J gene lost 4 bases, with 15 bases spanning the gap. Germline V CDR1 and CDR2: SNHLY, FYNNEI. The CDR3 is 14 amino acids. CDR3 sequence reads: CASREARSGETQYF. CDR3 DNA: TGTGCCAGCAGGGAGGCCCGCTCCGGAGAGACCCAGTACTTC.

J is TRBJ1-1 and V is TRBV7-8, with D hard to call. Germline CDR1 is SGHVS and CDR2 is FQNEAQ. The CDR3 contains 11 residues. V lost 3 bases and J lost 4, with 3 bases in between. CDR3 DNA sequence: TGTGCCAGCAGCTTGGGCACTGAAGCTTTCTTT. It encodes CASSLGTEAFF.

V usage is TRBV27 and J usage is TRBJ2-1, with 7 bases that match TRBD1. Germline V gives CDR1 MNHEY, CDR2 SMNVEV (reference sequence). The junction had 3 bases not matched to a gene; V was cut back by 3 bases and J by 7 bases. The CDR3 length is 13 residues. CDR3 DNA sequence: TGTGCCAGCAGTTTTAACAGGGGAAATGAGCAGTTCTTC. It specifies CASSFNRGNEQFF.

The genes are TRBV28 and TRBJ2-7, with TRBD2 matching over 7 bases. CDR3 size: 14 residues. The trim removed 2 bases at V and 7 bases at J, leaving 8 bases unmatched. Germline CDR1 MDHEN, CDR2 SYDVKM. The chain's CDR3 is CASSLVAGVKEQYF. DNA for the CDR3: TGTGCCAGCAGTTTAGTGGCGGGAGTGAAAGAGCAGTACTTC.

For this clone: The same CDR3 arises from other DNA sequences in this sample as well. The chain has TRBV7-9 and TRBJ2-5; D ambiguous. The ends were cut back, 2 bases at V and 5 bases at J, with 3 bases in the middle. The CDR3 runs 11 residues. Germline loops: CDR1 SEHNR, CDR2 FQNEAQ (reference sequence). The CDR3 spells CASSLSETQYF. The CDR3 DNA follows: TGTGCCAGCAGCTTAAGTGAGACCCAGTACTTC.

The genes are TRBV7-9 and TRBJ2-7; 12 bases are a match to TRBD2. The CDR3 is 16 amino acids. Germline CDR1 is SEHNR and CDR2 is FQNEAQ (reference sequence). V was clipped by 0 bases and J by 5 bases; unmatched bases: 5. CDR3 protein: CASSLALAGGLNEQYF. In nucleotides, the CDR3 is TGTGCCAGCAGCTTAGCACTAGCGGGAGGTTTGAACGAGCAGTACTTC.

The chain couples TRBV29-1 to TRBJ2-7; D call uncertain. CDR3 length: 11 amino acids. The germline gives CDR1 SQVTM, CDR2 ANQGSEA. The V end lost 2 bases, the J end lost 5 bases, and 7 bases lay between the germline ends. The CDR3 here is CSVERANEQYF. The CDR3, as DNA: TGCAGCGTTGAACGGGCAAACGAGCAGTACTTC.

The CDR3 sequence: CASREGTSGSGKEYNEQFF. DNA of the CDR3: TGCGCCAGCAGAGAGGGGACTAGCGGGAGTGGGAAGGAGTACAATGAGCAGTTCTTC. J is TRBJ2-1 and V is TRBV5-1; 14 bases map to TRBD2. The ends lost 5 bases at V and 4 bases at J; junction bases unmatched: 14. Germline lookup yields CDR1 SGHRS and CDR2 YFSETQ. The CDR3 totals 19 residues.

Comment on this clone: Other nucleotide sequences from this sample produce the same CDR3. The gene calls are TRBV28 and TRBJ1-3, with unresolved D. CDR3 length equals 14 residues. CDR1 MDHEN and CDR2 SYDVKM come from the germline V gene. The germline V and J ends were trimmed by 3 bases and 1 base, with 7 bases remaining between them. In DNA, the CDR3 is TGTGCCAGCAGTTTGTGGGGTTCTGGAAACACCATATATTTT. It specifies CASSLWGSGNTIYF.

The V call is TRBV19, the J call TRBJ2-7; 8 nucleotides agree with TRBD2. This CDR3 is 15 amino acids long. V shed 11 bases and J 2 bases; nucleotides not matched to a gene: 14. Germline V gene data show CDR1 as LNHDA and CDR2 as SQIVND (reference sequence). CDR3 region: CASTPGVAGPYEQYF. The DNA of the CDR3 is TGTGCCTCCACCCCGGGGGTAGCGGGACCCTACGAGCAGTACTTC.

The table lists this clone with a count of one. The genes are TRBV6-5 and TRBJ2-6, with D unclear. Looked up from germline, CDR1 is MNHEY and CDR2 is SVGAGI. V was clipped by 2 bases and J by 1 base, with 9 bases between them. The CDR3 extends over 16 amino acids. CDR3 DNA: TGTGCCAGCAGTTACGTAAGCGAATCTGGGGCCAACGTCCTGACTTTC. Protein product: CASSYVSESGANVLTF.

The genes are TRBV4-3 and TRBJ1-2; D is unclear. The CDR3 extends over 18 amino acids. Germline V gene sequence: CDR1 LGHNA, CDR2 YSLEER. Deletions cut 5 bases from V and 4 bases from J, with 26 bases between. The CDR3 spells CASSSAQSTVQSFYGYTF. The CDR3 coding sequence is TGCGCCAGCAGCTCGGCCCAAAGTACCGTACAGTCCTTCTATGGCTACACCTTC.

The chain couples TRBV7-8 to TRBJ2-3; unclear D gene. The CDR3 is 16 residues long. Germline loops: CDR1 SGHVS, CDR2 FQNEAQ. The V gene lost 5 bases and the J gene lost 6 bases, with 21 bases spanning the gap. The CDR3: CASSPRTGPDLDTQYF. The CDR3 DNA reads TGTGCCAGCAGCCCAAGGACGGGTCCCGATTTGGATACGCAGTATTTT.

The gene calls are TRBV11-2 and TRBJ2-5; 13 nucleotides agree with TRBD2. V was clipped by 3 bases and J by 2 bases; unmatched bases: 0. Germline CDR1 and CDR2: SGHAT and FQNNGV. The CDR3 runs 15 residues. DNA of the CDR3: TGTGCCAGCAGCTTGGGACTAGCGGGACAAGAGACCCAGTACTTC. This translates into CASSLGLAGQETQYF.

Notes on this clone: The same CDR3 can be traced to other DNA sequences in this sample. The chain recombines TRBV15 with TRBJ2-7; 11 bases fit TRBD1. CDR1 and CDR2 (germline): LNHNV, YYDKDF (reference sequence). Germline trimming cut 1 base from V and 4 bases from J; bases unmatched to any gene: 3. This CDR3 is 15 amino acids long. The CDR3 sequence is CATSRGTGGFYEQYF. The CDR3 DNA follows: TGTGCCACCAGCAGAGGGACAGGGGGCTTTTACGAGCAGTACTTC.

The gene calls are TRBV29-1 and TRBJ2-3; 7 nucleotides agree with TRBD2. The V and J ends lost 3 bases and 0 bases, in that order; junction bases with no gene match: 9. This CDR3 spans 16 amino acids. CDR1 and CDR2 from the germline V gene are SQVTM and ANQGSEA. CDR3 coding DNA: TGCAGCGTTGACTCGTTGGCGGGGGAGAGCACAGATACGCAGTATTTT. Its translation is CSVDSLAGESTDTQYF.

The J gene is TRBJ2-1, the V gene TRBV15; 7 bases line up with TRBD1. V lost 3 bases to trimming and J lost 16 bases; unmatched junction nucleotides: 6. Germline V CDR1 and CDR2: LNHNV, YYDKDF (reference sequence). CDR3 length equals 11 residues. The chain's CDR3 is CATSSGTVEFF. The CDR3 nucleotides are TGTGCCACCAGCAGCGGGACAGTTGAATTCTTC.

The chain joins TRBV7-2 to TRBJ2-4; D is unresolved. CDR3 length: 12 residues. Germline V CDR1 and CDR2: SGHTA, FQGNSA. Trimming cost V 1 base and J 7 bases, with 5 bases left between them. CDR3 coding DNA: TGTGCCAGCAGCTTAGATGGGAACATTCAGTACTTC. Translating gives CASSLDGNIQYF.

V and J are TRBV7-9 and TRBJ2-2, with D perhaps TRBD1 (5 bases). Germline V gene sequence: CDR1 SEHNR, CDR2 FQNEAQ (reference sequence). This CDR3 has 15 residues. V was clipped by 4 bases and J by 4 bases, with 13 bases between them. This CDR3 is CASSSSGQGTGELFF. CDR3 coding DNA: TGTGCCAGCAGCTCTTCAGGACAAGGCACCGGGGAGCTGTTTTTT.

The chain links TRBV27 to TRBJ2-7, with 8 bases aligning to TRBD1. The V segment lost 5 bases and the J segment 0 bases; nucleotides outside the gene matches: 9. Per the germline V gene, CDR1 is MNHEY and CDR2 is SMNVEV (reference sequence). The CDR3 is 16 amino acids. For the CDR3, the DNA is TGTGCCAGCAGTACCCGACAGGGGACAAGCTCCTACGAGCAGTACTTC. Translated: CASSTRQGTSSYEQYF.

V usage is TRBV19 and J usage is TRBJ2-1, with TRBD1 as a possible D gene (5 bases). CDR3 length: 14 amino acids. The V gene's germline CDR1 is LNHDA and CDR2 SQIVND (reference sequence). V was trimmed by 3 bases and J by 8 bases, leaving 14 bases between them. The CDR3 spells CASSIWQGIDEQFF. DNA of the CDR3: TGTGCCAGTAGTATTTGGCAGGGTATCGATGAGCAGTTCTTC.

The J gene is TRBJ2-1, the V gene TRBV19; TRBD1 agrees at 7 bases. The V gene end was trimmed by 5 bases and the J gene end by 4 bases; junction bases not matched to a gene: 11. CDR3 length: 16 residues. CDR1 LNHDA and CDR2 SQIVND come from the germline V gene (reference sequence). This CDR3 reads CASSPHQGVGYNEQFF. CDR3 sequence (DNA): TGTGCCAGTAGTCCTCACCAGGGGGTCGGGTACAATGAGCAGTTCTTC. Combining the CDR3 with reference TRBV19 and TRBJ2-1 gives the whole variable domain DGGITQSPKYLFRKEGQNVTLSCEQNLNHDAMYWYRQDPGQGLRLIYYSQIVNDFQKGDIAEGYSVSREKKESFPLTVTSAQKNPTAFYLCASSPHQGVGYNEQFFGPGTRLTVL.

V usage is TRBV28 and J usage is TRBJ1-1; D ambiguous. The CDR3 length is 12 residues. The V end was cut by 6 bases, the J end by 0 bases, with 5 bases between. CDR1 is MDHEN, CDR2 SYDVKM, per germline. CDR3 amino acids: CASRSVNTEAFF. Here the CDR3 DNA reads TGTGCCAGCAGATCAGTGAACACTGAAGCTTTCTTT.

This clone was observed a single time. The chain recombines TRBV28 with TRBJ2-2; TRBD1 or TRBD2 may be the D gene (5 bases each). Germline CDR1 reads MDHEN; CDR2 reads SYDVKM. The CDR3 loop spans 14 amino acids. The V end lost 6 bases, the J end lost 0 bases, and 8 bases lay between the germline ends. CDR3 residues: CASRGVPNTGELFF. In DNA, the CDR3 is TGTGCCAGCAGGGGGGTCCCGAACACCGGGGAGCTGTTTTTT.

The chain employs TRBV19 and TRBJ1-5; 9 nucleotides line up with TRBD1. This CDR3 spans 14 amino acids. Germline lookup yields CDR1 LNHDA and CDR2 SQIVND (reference sequence). The V and J ends lost 7 bases and 4 bases, in that order; junction bases with no gene match: 5. CDR3 sequence (DNA): TGTGCCAGTACGGGGGGGACAGGGAATCAGCCCCAGCATTTT. Protein product: CASTGGTGNQPQHF. The whole variable domain, remainder taken from reference TRBV19 and TRBJ1-5, is DGGITQSPKYLFRKEGQNVTLSCEQNLNHDAMYWYRQDPGQGLRLIYYSQIVNDFQKGDIAEGYSVSREKKESFPLTVTSAQKNPTAFYLCASTGGTGNQPQHFGDGTRLSIL.

The chain's CDR3 is CASSPTSGRARSTDTQYF. The CDR3 DNA sequence: TGTGCCAGCAGTCCGACTAGCGGGAGGGCTAGGAGCACAGATACGCAGTATTTT. V gene TRBV7-9 combines with J gene TRBJ2-3, with 14 bases matching TRBD2. The V and J ends lost 6 bases and 0 bases, in that order; junction bases with no gene match: 8. This CDR3 is built from 18 residues. Per germline, CDR1 SEHNR and CDR2 FQNEAQ (reference sequence).

The chain combines TRBV13 with TRBJ2-7; unclear D gene. Germline loops: CDR1 PRHDT, CDR2 FYEKMQ (reference sequence). This CDR3 is built from 15 residues. V dropped 3 bases and J dropped 3 bases, with 15 bases sitting between them. CDR3 residues: CASSFRVSSGYEQYF. As DNA, the CDR3 is TGTGCCAGCAGCTTCCGTGTTAGCTCCGGCTACGAGCAGTACTTC.